This entry concerns a single TCR beta chain. What it binds is unknown. This entry is derived from a study of cytomegalovirus exposure and HLA in healthy donors. Study-wide findings and caveats: The authors considered a cluster of highly shared sequence variants likely to be a sequencing artifact.

A multiplex PCR was run with 60 Vbeta primers and 13 Jbeta primers. The repertoire was sequenced with immunoSEQ multiplex PCR; TCRdb's copy has only in-frame clones and lacks some. Found here are 90,000 to 150,000 clones, about three quarters of them singletons; the top ten hold 9.5% to 15%. Sequencing input: PBMCs. The TCR comes from a middle-aged woman in good health and CMV-seropositive.

The DNA of the CDR3 is TGTGCCAGCAGCTCCCTAGGAACAGGGGGGACGTATGGCTACACCTTC. This codes for CASSSLGTGGTYGYTF. V gene TRBV7-8 combines with J gene TRBJ1-2; TRBD1 matches 8 bases. CDR3 length: 16 residues. V dropped 4 bases and J dropped 5; count of bases not matched to a gene: 12. Germline V gene data show CDR1 as SGHVS and CDR2 as FQNEAQ.